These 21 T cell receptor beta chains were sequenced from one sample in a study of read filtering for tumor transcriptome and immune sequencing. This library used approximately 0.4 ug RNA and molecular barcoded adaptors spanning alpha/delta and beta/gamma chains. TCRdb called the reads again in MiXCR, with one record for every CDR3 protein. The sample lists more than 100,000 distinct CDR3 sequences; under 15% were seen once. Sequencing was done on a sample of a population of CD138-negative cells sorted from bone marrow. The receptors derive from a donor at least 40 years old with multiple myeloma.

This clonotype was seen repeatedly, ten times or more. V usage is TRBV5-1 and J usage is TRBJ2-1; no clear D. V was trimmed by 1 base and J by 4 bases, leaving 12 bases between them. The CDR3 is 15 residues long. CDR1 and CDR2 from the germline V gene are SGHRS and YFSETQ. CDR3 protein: CASSLSRSTYNEQFF. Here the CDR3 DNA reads TGCGCCAGCAGCTTGTCTCGCTCAACTTACAATGAGCAGTTCTTC.

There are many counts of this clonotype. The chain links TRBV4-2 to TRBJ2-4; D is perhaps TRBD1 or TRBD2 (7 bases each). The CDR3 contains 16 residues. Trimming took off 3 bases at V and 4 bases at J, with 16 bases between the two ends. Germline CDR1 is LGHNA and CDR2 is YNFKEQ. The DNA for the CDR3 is TGTGCCAGCAGCCAGAGCGGGACAGTATCAAAAAACATTCAGTACTTC. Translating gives CASSQSGTVSKNIQYF.

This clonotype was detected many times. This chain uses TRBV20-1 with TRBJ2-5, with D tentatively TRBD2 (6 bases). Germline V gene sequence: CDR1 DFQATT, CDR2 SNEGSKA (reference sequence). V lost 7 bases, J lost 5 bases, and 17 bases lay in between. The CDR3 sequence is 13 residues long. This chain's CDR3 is CSVGGNIVETQYF. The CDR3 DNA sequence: TGCAGTGTAGGCGGGAACATCGTGGAGACCCAGTACTTC.

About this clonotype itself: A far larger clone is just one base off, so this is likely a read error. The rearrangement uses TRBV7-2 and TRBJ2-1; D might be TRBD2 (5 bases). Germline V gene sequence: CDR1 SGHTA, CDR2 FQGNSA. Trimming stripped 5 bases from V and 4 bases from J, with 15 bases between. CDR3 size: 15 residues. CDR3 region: CASSQGLTGYNEQFF. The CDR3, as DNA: TGTGCCAGCAGCCAAGGGCTAACGGGATACAATGAGCAGTTCTTC.

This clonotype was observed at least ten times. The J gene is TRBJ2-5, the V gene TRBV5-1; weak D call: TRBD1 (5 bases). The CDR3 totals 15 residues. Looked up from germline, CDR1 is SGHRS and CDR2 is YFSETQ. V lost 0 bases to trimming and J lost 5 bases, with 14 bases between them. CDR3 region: CASSLEGSTWETQYF. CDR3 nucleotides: TGCGCCAGCAGCTTGGAGGGGTCGACTTGGGAGACCCAGTACTTC.

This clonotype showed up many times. The CDR3: CSAREAGRRDTQYF. In nucleotides, the CDR3 is TGCAGTGCTAGAGAAGCAGGAAGAAGAGATACGCAGTATTTT. The V gene is TRBV20-1, the J gene TRBJ2-3; D unresolved. Trimming removed 0 bases at V and 5 bases at J, with 12 bases between. The CDR3 loop spans 14 amino acids. The germline V gene has CDR1 DFQATT and CDR2 SNEGSKA (reference sequence).

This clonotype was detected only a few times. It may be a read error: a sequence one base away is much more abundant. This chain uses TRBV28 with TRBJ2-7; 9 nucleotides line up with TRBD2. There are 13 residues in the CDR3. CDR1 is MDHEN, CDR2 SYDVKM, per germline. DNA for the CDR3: TGTGCCAGCATGTCTAGCGGGACTTACGGGCAGTACTTC. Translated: CASMSSGTYGQYF.

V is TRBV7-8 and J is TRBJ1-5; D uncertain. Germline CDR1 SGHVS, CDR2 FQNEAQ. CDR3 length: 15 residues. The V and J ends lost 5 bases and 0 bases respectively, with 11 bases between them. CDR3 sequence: CASSPQPYSNQPQHF. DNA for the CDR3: TGTGCCAGCAGCCCACAACCGTATAGCAATCAGCCCCAGCATTTT.

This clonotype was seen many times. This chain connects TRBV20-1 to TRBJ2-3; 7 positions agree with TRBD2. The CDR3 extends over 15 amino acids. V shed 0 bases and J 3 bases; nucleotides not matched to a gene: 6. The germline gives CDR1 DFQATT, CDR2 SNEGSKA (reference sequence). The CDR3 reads CSARESAGETDTQYF. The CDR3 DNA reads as TGCAGTGCTAGAGAGTCCGCGGGAGAAACAGATACGCAGTATTTT.

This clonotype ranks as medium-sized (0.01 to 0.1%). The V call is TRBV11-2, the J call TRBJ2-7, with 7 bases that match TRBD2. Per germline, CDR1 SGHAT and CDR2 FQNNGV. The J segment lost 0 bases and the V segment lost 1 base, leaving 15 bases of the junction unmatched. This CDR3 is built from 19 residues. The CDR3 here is CASSLGSSGILKSSYEQYF. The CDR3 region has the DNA TGTGCCAGCAGCTTAGGTTCTAGCGGAATTCTGAAGAGCTCCTACGAGCAGTACTTC.

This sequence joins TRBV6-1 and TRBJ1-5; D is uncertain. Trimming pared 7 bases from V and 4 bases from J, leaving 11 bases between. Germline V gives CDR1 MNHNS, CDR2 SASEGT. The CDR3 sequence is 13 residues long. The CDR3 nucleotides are TGTGCCAGCAACCTATTAGCTAATCAGCCCCAGCATTTT. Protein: CASNLLANQPQHF.

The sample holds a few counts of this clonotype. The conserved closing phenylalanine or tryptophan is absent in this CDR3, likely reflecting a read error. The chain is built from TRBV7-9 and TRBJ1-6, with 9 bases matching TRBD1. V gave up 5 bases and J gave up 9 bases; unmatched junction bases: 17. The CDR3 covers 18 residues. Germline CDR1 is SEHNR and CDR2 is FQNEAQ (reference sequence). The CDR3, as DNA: TGTGCCAGCAGCCCTTCCGGGACAGGGACGGATTGGCGTTCACCCCTCCACCTT. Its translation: CASSPSGTGTDWRSPLHL.

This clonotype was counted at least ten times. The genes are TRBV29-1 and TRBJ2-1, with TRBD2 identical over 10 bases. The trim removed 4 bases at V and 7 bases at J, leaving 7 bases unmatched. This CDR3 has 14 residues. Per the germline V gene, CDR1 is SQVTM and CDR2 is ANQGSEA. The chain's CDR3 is CSVVAGTSANEQFF. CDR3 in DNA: TGCAGCGTTGTCGCCGGGACTAGCGCGAATGAGCAGTTCTTC.

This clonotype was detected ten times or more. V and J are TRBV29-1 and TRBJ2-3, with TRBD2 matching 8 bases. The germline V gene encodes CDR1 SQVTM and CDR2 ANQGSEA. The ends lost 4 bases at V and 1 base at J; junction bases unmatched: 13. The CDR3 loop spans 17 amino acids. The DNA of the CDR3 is TGCAGCGTTGCACCGGGACTAGGAAGGGGAGGCACAGATACGCAGTATTTT. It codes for CSVAPGLGRGGTDTQYF.

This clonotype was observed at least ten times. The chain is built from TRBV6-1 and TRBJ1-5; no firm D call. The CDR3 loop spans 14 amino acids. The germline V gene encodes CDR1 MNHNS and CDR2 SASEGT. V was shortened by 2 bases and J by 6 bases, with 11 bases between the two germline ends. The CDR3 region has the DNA TGTGCCAGCAGTGAATCTGGGGTGGGTCAGCCCCAGCATTTT. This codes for CASSESGVGQPQHF.

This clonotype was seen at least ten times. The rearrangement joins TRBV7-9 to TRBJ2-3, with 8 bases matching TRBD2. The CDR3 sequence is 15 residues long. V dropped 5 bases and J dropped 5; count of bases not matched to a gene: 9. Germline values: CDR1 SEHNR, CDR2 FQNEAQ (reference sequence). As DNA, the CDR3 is TGTGCCAGCAGCCTTAGCGGGGCCTACGGAGATACGCAGTATTTT. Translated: CASSLSGAYGDTQYF. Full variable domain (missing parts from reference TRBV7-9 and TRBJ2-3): DTGVSQNPRHKITKRGQNVTFRCDPISEHNRLYWYRQTLGQGPEFLTYFQNEAQLEKSRLLSDRFSAERPKGSFSTLEIQRTEQGDSAMYLCASSLSGAYGDTQYFGPGTRLTVL.

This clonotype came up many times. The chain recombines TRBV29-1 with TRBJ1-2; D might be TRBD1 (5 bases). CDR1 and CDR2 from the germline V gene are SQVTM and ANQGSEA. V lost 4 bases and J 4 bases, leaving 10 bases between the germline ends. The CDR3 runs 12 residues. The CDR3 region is CSVASGSYGYTF. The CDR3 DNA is TGCAGCGTTGCTTCAGGGTCCTATGGCTACACCTTC.

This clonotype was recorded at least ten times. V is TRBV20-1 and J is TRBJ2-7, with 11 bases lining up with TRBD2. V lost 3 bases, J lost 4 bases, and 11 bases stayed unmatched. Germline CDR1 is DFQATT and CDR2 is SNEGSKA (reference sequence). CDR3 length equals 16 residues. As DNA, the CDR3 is TGCAGTGCTAGCCCCGGGGTAGCGGGAGGGCCGTACGAGCAGTACTTC. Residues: CSASPGVAGGPYEQYF.

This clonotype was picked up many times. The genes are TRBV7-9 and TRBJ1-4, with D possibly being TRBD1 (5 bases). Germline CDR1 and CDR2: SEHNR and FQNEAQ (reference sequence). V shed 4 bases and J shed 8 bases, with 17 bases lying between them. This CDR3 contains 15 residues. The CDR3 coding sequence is TGTGCCAGCAGCTCCCAGGGCACTGAAAGCGAAAAACTGTTTTTT. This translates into CASSSQGTESEKLFF.

The CDR3 sequence: CSAPGGLLTDTQYF. DNA of the CDR3: TGCAGTGCTCCCGGGGGGCTGCTCACAGATACGCAGTATTTT. V usage is TRBV20-1 and J usage is TRBJ2-3; the D gene is possibly TRBD2 (7 bases). The germline V gene encodes CDR1 DFQATT and CDR2 SNEGSKA (reference sequence). The CDR3 is 14 residues long. Between the trimmed V and J ends, which lost 5 bases and 2 bases, there was a span of 14 bases.

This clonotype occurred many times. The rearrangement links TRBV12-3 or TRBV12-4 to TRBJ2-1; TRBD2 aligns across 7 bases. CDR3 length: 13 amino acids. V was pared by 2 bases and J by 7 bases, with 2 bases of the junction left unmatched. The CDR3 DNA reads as TGTGCCAGCAGTTTACTAGCGGTAAATGAGCAGTTCTTC. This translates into CASSLLAVNEQFF.